Here is one T cell receptor (beta chain) with its context. The repertoire was sequenced with immunoSEQ multiplex PCR; TCRdb's copy has only in-frame clones and lacks some. The table has some 490,000 clones, over 70% seen once; the top ten hold roughly 12%. The sample is drawn from a study of shared clonotypes between healthy human individuals. Germline V gene sequence: CDR1 SEHNR, CDR2 FQNEAQ (reference sequence). CDR3 length: 11 residues. Trimming took off 3 bases at V and 6 bases at J, with 6 bases between the two ends. The chain uses TRBV7-9 and TRBJ2-7; D gene unclear. Sequencing was carried out using PBMCs. This clonotype was obtained from a woman between 40 and 55 years old in good health. Some clones in this sample may be carry-over from other donors' samples. The CDR3 region has the DNA TGTGCCAGCAGCTTTGGACCCGAGCAGTACTTC. This encodes CASSFGPEQYF.